The rows below give T cell receptor beta chains drawn from one sample of a study of blood T cell repertoires in COVID-19. The repertoire was sequenced with immunoSEQ multiplex PCR; TCRdb's copy has only in-frame clones and lacks some. The repertoire has roughly 130,000 clones, roughly 83% of them found once; the top ten carry about 9.2%. The sequenced sample consisted of PBMCs or T cells enriched from blood (not recorded which). These receptors came from a man in his forties or fifties who had recovered from COVID-19. CDR3s include the opening cysteine and the closing phenylalanine or tryptophan. Each record gives: D gene, J gene, V gene, clone size, CDR3 length, CDR3 DNA, CDR3 protein. A D gene is named only where the DNA matches it firmly. Clone size is given for some rows only: seen once, a few or many times, or a class if the clone is expanded.

d_call: NA; j_call: TRBJ2-5; v_call: TRBV7-9; clone_size: NA; cdr3_length: 16; cdr3_nt: TGTGCCAGCAGCCCCCGATTCATTGGGGCCCAAGAGACCCAGTACTTC; cdr3_aa: CASSPRFIGAQETQYF
d_call: NA; j_call: TRBJ2-3; v_call: TRBV6-2/TRBV6-3; clone_size: NA; cdr3_length: 16; cdr3_nt: TGTGCCAGCAGCCTAGACAGGACTTTTGTCACAGATACGCAGTATTTT; cdr3_aa: CASSLDRTFVTDTQYF
d_call: NA; j_call: TRBJ2-7; v_call: TRBV30; clone_size: once; cdr3_length: 17; cdr3_nt: TGTGCCTGGAGTGATGCAGCGACGGCTGCCCGCACCTACGAGCAGTACTTC; cdr3_aa: CAWSDAATAARTYEQYF
d_call: TRBD1; j_call: TRBJ2-7; v_call: TRBV5-5; clone_size: NA; cdr3_length: 15; cdr3_nt: TGTGCCAGCAGCTTGGAGCCAGGGGGCGTTTACGAGCAGTACTTC; cdr3_aa: CASSLEPGGVYEQYF
d_call: NA; j_call: TRBJ1-2; v_call: TRBV5-1; clone_size: few; cdr3_length: 13; cdr3_nt: TGCGCCAGCTCCCAACAGGCTAACTATGGCTACACCTTC; cdr3_aa: CASSQQANYGYTF
d_call: NA; j_call: TRBJ2-7; v_call: TRBV11-2; clone_size: NA; cdr3_length: 15; cdr3_nt: TGTGCCAGCAGCTTAGGTGGAGGGGAAGCCTACGAGCAGTACTTC; cdr3_aa: CASSLGGGEAYEQYF
d_call: NA; j_call: TRBJ1-4; v_call: TRBV2; clone_size: few; cdr3_length: 15; cdr3_nt: TGTGCCAGCAGTGCGGCGGGGTGGACTAATGAAAAACTGTTTTTT; cdr3_aa: CASSAAGWTNEKLFF
d_call: TRBD1; j_call: TRBJ1-2; v_call: TRBV7-9; clone_size: NA; cdr3_length: 14; cdr3_nt: TGTGCCAGCGGGGGGACAGAAGCTAACTATGGCTACACCTTC; cdr3_aa: CASGGTEANYGYTF
d_call: NA; j_call: TRBJ2-1; v_call: TRBV11-2; clone_size: NA; cdr3_length: 14; cdr3_nt: TGTGCCAGCAGCTTATCCCTAGCTAGCAATGAGCAGTTCTTC; cdr3_aa: CASSLSLASNEQFF
d_call: TRBD1; j_call: TRBJ2-6; v_call: TRBV7-6; clone_size: NA; cdr3_length: 19; cdr3_nt: TGTGCCAGCAGCCCCCGGACAGGGGCGGTGACGACGGGGGCCAACGTCCTGACTTTC; cdr3_aa: CASSPRTGAVTTGANVLTF
d_call: TRBD1; j_call: TRBJ2-7; v_call: TRBV4-1; clone_size: NA; cdr3_length: 16; cdr3_nt: TGCGCCAGCAGCCAAACGCCCGGGACAGGCCCCTACGAGCAGTACTTC; cdr3_aa: CASSQTPGTGPYEQYF
d_call: TRBD1; j_call: TRBJ1-4; v_call: TRBV4-3; clone_size: NA; cdr3_length: 17; cdr3_nt: TGCGCCAGCAGCCAAGATTACGGGACAGCAACTAATGAAAAACTGTTTTTT; cdr3_aa: CASSQDYGTATNEKLFF
d_call: NA; j_call: TRBJ1-5; v_call: TRBV6-5; clone_size: NA; cdr3_length: 15; cdr3_nt: TGTGCCAGCAGTTACTCGGGGGGGTTGAATCAGCCCCAGCATTTT; cdr3_aa: CASSYSGGLNQPQHF
d_call: TRBD1; j_call: TRBJ2-7; v_call: TRBV19; clone_size: NA; cdr3_length: 15; cdr3_nt: TGTGCCAGTAGTGCCAGAACAGGGGGCCACTACGAGCAGTACTTC; cdr3_aa: CASSARTGGHYEQYF